Sequencing of this TCR beta chain was carried out in a study of T cells in Graves' hyperthyroidism and ophthalmopathy. This clonotype was observed at least ten times. Amplified TCR beta CDR3 regions came from RNA transcripts. A set of HTBI primers served as the primers for a first-round RT-PCR of the TCR CDR3. TCRdb reanalysed the multiplex PCR reads using MiXCR and keeps one entry per CDR3 protein. This table has 450,000 to 600,000 distinct CDR3 sequences, around 15% appearing once. V dropped 5 bases and J dropped 1 base, with 14 bases sitting between them. The CDR3 is made up of 15 amino acids. The sequence came from a middle-aged woman with Graves' hyperthyroidism. The chain joins TRBV12-3 or TRBV12-4 to TRBJ1-1; D gene ambiguous. The sequenced sample consisted of blood. DNA for the CDR3: TGTGCCAGCAGTCCAGACGGTTTCGGGAACACTGAAGCTTTCTTT. This sequence encodes CASSPDGFGNTEAFF.